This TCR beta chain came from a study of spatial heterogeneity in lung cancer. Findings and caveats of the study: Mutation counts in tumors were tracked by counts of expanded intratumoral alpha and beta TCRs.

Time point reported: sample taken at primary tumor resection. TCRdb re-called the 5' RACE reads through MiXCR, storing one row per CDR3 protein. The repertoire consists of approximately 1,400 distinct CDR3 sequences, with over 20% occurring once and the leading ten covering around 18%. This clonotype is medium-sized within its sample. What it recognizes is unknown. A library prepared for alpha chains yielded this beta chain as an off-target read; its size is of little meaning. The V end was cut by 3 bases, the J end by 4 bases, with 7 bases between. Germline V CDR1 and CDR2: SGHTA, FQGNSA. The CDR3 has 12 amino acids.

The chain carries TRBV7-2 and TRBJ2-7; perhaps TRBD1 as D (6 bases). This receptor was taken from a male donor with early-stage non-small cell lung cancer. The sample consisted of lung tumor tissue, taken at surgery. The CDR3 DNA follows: TGTGCCAGCAGCTTTCAGGGGTACGAGCAGTACTTC. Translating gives CASSFQGYEQYF.